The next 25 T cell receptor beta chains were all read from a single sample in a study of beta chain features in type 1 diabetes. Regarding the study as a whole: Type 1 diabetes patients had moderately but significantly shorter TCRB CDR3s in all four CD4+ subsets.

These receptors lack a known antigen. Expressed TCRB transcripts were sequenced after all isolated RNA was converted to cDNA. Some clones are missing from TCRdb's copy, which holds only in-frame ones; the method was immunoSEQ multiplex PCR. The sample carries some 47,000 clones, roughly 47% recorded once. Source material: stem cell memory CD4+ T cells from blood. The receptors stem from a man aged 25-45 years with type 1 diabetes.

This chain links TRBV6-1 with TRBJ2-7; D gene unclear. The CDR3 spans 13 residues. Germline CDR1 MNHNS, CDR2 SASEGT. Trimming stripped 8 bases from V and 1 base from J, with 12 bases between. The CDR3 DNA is TGTGCCAGCTTTTCGGCGGTTTCCTACGAGCAGTACTTC. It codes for CASFSAVSYEQYF.

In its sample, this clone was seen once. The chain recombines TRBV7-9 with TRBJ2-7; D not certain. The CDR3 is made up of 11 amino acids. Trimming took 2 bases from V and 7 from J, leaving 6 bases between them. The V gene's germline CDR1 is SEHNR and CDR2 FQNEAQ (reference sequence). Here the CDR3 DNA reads TGTGCCAGCAGCTTATCGCGGGAGCAGTACTTC. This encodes CASSLSREQYF. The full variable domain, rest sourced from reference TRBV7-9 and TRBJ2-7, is DTGVSQNPRHKITKRGQNVTFRCDPISEHNRLYWYRQTLGQGPEFLTYFQNEAQLEKSRLLSDRFSAERPKGSFSTLEIQRTEQGDSAMYLCASSLSREQYFGPGTRLTVT.

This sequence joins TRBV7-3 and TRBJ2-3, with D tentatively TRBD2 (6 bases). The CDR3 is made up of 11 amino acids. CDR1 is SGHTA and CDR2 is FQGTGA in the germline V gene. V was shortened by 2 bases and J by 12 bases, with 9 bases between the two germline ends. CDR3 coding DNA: TGTGCCAGCAGCTTAGCGGGGCCCCAGTATTTT. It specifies CASSLAGPQYF.

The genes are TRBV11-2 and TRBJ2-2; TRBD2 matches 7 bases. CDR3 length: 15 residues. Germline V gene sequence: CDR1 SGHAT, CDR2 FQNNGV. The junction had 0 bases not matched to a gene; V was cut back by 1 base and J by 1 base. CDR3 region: CASSLGGRNTGELFF. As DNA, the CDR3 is TGTGCCAGCAGCTTAGGCGGGAGGAACACCGGGGAGCTGTTTTTT.

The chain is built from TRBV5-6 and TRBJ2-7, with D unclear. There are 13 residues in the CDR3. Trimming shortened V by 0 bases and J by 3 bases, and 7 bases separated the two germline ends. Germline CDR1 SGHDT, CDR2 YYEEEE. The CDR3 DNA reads TGTGCCAGCAGCTTGGGGTCAGGCTACGAGCAGTACTTC. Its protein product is CASSLGSGYEQYF.

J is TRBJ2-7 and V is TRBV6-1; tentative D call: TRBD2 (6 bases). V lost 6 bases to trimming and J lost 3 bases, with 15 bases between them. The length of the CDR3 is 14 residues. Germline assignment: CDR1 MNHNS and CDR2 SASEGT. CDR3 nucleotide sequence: TGTGCCAGCAGCCAAACGCGGGACCACTACGAGCAGTACTTC. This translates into CASSQTRDHYEQYF.

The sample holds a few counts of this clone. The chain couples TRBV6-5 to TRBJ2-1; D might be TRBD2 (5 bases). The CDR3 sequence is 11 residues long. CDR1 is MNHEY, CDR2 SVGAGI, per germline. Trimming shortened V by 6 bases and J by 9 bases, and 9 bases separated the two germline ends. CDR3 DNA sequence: TGTGCCAGCAGCCTAGAGGGTGAGCAGTTCTTC. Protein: CASSLEGEQFF.

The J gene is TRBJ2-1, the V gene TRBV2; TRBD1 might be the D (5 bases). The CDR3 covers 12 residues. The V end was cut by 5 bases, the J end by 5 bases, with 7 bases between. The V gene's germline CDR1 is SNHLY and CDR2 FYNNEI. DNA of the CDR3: TGTGCCAGCAGTCAACAGGACAATGAGCAGTTCTTC. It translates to CASSQQDNEQFF.

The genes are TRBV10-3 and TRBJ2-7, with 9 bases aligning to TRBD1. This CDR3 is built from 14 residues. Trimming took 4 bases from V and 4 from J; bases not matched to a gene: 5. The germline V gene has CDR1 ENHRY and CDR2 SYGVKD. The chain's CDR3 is CAISATGGSYEQYF. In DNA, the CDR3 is TGTGCCATCAGTGCGACAGGGGGGAGTTACGAGCAGTACTTC.

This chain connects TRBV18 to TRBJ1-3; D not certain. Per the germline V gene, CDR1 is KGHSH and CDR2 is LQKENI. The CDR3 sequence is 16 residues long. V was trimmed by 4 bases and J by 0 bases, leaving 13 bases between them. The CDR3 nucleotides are TGTGCCAGCTCACAGAACGAGGGTAACTCTGGAAACACCATATATTTT. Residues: CASSQNEGNSGNTIYF.

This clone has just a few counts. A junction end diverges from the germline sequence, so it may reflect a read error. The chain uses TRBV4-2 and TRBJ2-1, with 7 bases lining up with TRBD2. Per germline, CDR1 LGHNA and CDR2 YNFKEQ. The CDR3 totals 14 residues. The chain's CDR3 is CASSRLRDYDEQFF. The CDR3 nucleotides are TGTGCCAGCAGCCGCCTACGGGACTACGATGAGCAGTTCTTC.

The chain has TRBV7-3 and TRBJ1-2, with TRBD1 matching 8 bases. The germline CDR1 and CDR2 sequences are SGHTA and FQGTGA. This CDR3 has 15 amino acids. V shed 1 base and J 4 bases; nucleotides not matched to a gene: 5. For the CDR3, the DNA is TGTGCCAGCAGCTTAAGGCCCGGGACAGGCTATGGCTACACCTTC. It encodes CASSLRPGTGYGYTF.

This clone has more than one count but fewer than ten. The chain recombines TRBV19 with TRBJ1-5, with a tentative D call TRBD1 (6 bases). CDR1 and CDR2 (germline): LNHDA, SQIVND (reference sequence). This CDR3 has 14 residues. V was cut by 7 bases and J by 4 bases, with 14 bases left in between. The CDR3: CASTGGGSNQPQHF. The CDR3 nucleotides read TGTGCCAGTACGGGGGGCGGATCTAATCAGCCCCAGCATTTT. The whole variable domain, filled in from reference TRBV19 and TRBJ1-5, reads DGGITQSPKYLFRKEGQNVTLSCEQNLNHDAMYWYRQDPGQGLRLIYYSQIVNDFQKGDIAEGYSVSREKKESFPLTVTSAQKNPTAFYLCASTGGGSNQPQHFGDGTRLSIL.

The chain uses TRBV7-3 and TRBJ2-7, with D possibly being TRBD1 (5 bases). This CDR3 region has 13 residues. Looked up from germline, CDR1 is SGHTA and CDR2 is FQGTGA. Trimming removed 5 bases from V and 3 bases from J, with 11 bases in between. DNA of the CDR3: TGTGCCAGCAGCGCAGCTCAGGGCTACGAGCAGTACTTC. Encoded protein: CASSAAQGYEQYF.

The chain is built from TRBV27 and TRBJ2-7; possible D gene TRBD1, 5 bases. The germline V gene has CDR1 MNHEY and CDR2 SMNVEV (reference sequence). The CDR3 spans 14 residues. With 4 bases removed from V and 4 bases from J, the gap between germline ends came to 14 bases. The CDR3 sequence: CASSSQGPAYEQYF. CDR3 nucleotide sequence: TGTGCCAGCAGTTCGCAGGGCCCAGCGTACGAGCAGTACTTC.

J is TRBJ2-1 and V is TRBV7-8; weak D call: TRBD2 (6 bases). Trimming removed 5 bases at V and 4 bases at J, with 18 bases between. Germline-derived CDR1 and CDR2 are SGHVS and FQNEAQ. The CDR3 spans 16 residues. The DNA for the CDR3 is TGTGCCAGCAGCCTTAGGTTGGGACTGCCATACAATGAGCAGTTCTTC. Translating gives CASSLRLGLPYNEQFF.

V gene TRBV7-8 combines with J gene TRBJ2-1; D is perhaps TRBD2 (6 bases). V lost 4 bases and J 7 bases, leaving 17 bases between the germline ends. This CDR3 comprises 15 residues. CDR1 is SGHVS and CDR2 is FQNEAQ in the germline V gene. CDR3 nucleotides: TGTGCCAGCAGCTCCCAACCCTCAGGGAGGAATGAGCAGTTCTTC. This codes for CASSSQPSGRNEQFF. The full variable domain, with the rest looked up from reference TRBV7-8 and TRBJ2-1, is GAGVSQSPRYKVAKRGQDVALRCDPISGHVSLFWYQQALGQGPEFLTYFQNEAQLDKSGLPSDRFFAERPEGSVSTLKIQRTQQEDSAVYLCASSSQPSGRNEQFFGPGTRLTVL.

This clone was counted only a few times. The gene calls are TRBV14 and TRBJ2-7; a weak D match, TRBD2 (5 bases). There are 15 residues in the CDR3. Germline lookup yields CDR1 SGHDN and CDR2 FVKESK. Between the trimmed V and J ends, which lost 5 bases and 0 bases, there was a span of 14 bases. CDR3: CASSTRRSASYEQYF. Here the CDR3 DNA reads TGTGCCAGCAGCACTCGGAGGAGCGCCTCCTACGAGCAGTACTTC. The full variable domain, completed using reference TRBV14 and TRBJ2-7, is EAGVTQFPSHSVIEKGQTVTLRCDPISGHDNLYWYRRVMGKEIKFLLHFVKESKQDESGMPNNRFLAERTGGTYSTLKVQPAELEDSGVYFCASSTRRSASYEQYFGPGTRLTVT.

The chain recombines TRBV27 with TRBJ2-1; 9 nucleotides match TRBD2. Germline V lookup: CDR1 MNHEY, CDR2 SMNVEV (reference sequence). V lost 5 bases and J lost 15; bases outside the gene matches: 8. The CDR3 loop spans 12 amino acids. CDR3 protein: CASSRAGGLPFF. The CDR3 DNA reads TGTGCCAGCAGTCGAGCGGGAGGCCTTCCGTTCTTC.

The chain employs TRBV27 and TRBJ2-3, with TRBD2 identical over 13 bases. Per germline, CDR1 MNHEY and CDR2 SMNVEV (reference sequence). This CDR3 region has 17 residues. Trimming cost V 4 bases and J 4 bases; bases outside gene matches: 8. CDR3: CASSWTSGRSGPDTQYF. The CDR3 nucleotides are TGTGCCAGCAGTTGGACTAGCGGGAGATCCGGGCCAGATACGCAGTATTTT.

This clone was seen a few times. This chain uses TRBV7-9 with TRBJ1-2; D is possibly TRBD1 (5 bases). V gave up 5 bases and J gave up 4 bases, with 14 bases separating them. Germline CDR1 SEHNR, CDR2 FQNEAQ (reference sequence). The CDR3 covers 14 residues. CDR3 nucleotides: TGTGCCAGCAGCCCCCTCCAGGGAGGCTATGGCTACACCTTC. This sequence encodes CASSPLQGGYGYTF. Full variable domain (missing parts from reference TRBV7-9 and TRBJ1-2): DTGVSQNPRHKITKRGQNVTFRCDPISEHNRLYWYRQTLGQGPEFLTYFQNEAQLEKSRLLSDRFSAERPKGSFSTLEIQRTEQGDSAMYLCASSPLQGGYGYTFGSGTRLTVV.

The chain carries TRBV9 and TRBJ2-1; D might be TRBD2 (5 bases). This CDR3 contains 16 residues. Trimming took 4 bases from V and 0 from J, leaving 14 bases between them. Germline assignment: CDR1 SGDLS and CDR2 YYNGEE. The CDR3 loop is CASSPGEFSSYNEQFF. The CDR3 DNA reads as TGTGCCAGCAGCCCCGGGGAGTTTAGCTCCTACAATGAGCAGTTCTTC. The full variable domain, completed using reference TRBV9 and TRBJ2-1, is DSGVTQTPKHLITATGQRVTLRCSPRSGDLSVYWYQQSLDQGLQFLIQYYNGEERAKGNILERFSAQQFPDLHSELNLSSLELGDSALYFCASSPGEFSSYNEQFFGPGTRLTVL.

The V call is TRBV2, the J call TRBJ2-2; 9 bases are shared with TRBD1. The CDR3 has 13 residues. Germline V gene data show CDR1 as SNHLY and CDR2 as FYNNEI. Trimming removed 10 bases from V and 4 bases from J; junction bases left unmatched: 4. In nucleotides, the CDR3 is TGTGCCATGAGACAGGGGGGCACCGGGGAGCTGTTTTTT. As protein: CAMRQGGTGELFF.

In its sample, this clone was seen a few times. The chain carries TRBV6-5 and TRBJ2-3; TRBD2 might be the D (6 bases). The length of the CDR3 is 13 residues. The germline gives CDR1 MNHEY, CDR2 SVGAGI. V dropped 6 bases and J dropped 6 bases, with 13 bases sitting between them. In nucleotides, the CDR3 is TGTGCCAGCAGGGGGGGTTGGTATGATACGCAGTATTTT. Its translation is CASRGGWYDTQYF.

In DNA form, the CDR3 reads TGCGCCAGCAGCCAACCGAGGGGACTAGCGGGAGAAAATGAGCAGTTCTTC. Its translation is CASSQPRGLAGENEQFF. The V call is TRBV4-3, the J call TRBJ2-1, with 14 bases matching TRBD2. CDR1 is LGHNA and CDR2 is YSLEER in the germline V gene. Trimming at V came to 2 bases and at J to 7 bases, leaving 7 bases not matched to a gene. The CDR3 is 17 residues long.